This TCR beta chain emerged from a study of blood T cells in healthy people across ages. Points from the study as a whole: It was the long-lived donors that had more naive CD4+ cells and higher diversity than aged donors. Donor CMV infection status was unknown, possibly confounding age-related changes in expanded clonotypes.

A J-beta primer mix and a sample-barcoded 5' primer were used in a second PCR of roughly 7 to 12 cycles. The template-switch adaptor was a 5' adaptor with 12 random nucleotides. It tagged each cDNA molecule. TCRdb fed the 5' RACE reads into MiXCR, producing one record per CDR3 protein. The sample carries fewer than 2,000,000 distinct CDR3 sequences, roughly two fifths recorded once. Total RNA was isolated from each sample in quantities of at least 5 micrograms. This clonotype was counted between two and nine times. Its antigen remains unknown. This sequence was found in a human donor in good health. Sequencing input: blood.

The CDR3 protein is CASSLIGNTGELFF. The CDR3, as DNA: TGTGCCAGCAGTTTAATAGGGAACACCGGGGAGCTGTTTTTT. The chain links TRBV27 to TRBJ2-2; D is ambiguous. The germline V gene encodes CDR1 MNHEY and CDR2 SMNVEV (reference sequence). The V gene lost 2 bases and the J gene lost 1 base, with 5 bases spanning the gap. The CDR3 covers 14 residues.